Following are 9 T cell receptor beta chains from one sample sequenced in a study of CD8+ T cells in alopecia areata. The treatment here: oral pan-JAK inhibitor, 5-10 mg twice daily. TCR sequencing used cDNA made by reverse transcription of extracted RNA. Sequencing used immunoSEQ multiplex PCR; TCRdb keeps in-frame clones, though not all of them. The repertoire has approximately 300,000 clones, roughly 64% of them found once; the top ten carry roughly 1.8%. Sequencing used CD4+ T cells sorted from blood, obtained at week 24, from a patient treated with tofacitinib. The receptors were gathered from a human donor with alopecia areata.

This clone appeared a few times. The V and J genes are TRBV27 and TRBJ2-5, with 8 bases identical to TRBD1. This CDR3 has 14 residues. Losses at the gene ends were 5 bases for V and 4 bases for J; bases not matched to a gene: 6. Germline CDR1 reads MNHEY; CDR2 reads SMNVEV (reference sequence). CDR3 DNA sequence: TGTGCCAGCAGTCTCGACAGGGGACTAGAGACCCAGTACTTC. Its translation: CASSLDRGLETQYF.

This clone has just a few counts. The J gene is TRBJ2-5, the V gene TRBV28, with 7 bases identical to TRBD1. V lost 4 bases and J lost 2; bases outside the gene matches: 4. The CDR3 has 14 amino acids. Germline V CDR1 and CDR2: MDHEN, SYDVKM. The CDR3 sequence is CASSSLTGQETQYF. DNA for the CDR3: TGTGCCAGCAGTTCCCTGACAGGGCAAGAGACCCAGTACTTC.

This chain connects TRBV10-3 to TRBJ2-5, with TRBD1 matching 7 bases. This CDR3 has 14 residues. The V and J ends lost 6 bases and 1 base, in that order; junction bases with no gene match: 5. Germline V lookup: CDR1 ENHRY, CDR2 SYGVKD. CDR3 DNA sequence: TGTGCCATCAGAGACGACAGGGTCCAAGAGACCCAGTACTTC. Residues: CAIRDDRVQETQYF.

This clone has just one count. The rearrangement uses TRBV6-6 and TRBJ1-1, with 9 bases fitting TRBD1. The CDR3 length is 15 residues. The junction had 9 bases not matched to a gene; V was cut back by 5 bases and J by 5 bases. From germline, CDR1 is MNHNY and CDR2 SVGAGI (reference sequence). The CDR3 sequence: CASSNPTGGYTEAFF. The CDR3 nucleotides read TGTGCCAGCAGTAATCCTACAGGGGGCTATACTGAAGCTTTCTTT.

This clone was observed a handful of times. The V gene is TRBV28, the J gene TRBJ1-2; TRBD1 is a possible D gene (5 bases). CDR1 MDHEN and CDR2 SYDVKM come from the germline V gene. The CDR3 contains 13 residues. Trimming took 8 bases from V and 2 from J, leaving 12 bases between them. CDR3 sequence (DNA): TGTGCCAGCGTGGAGGGGCGGAACTATGGCTACACCTTC. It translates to CASVEGRNYGYTF.

This CDR3 reads CASSPERGLSEQFF. For the CDR3, the DNA is TGTGCCAGCAGCCCAGAGAGGGGGCTGAGTGAGCAGTTCTTC. The V gene is TRBV11-2, the J gene TRBJ2-1, with 7 bases aligning to TRBD1. Unmatched junction bases numbered 10, after V lost 5 bases and J lost 9 bases. Looked up from germline, CDR1 is SGHAT and CDR2 is FQNNGV. This CDR3 has 14 residues.

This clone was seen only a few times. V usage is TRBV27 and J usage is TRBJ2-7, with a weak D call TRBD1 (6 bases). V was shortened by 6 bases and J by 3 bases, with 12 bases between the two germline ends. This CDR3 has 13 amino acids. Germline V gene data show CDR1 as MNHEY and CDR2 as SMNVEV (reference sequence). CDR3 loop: CASSPKGGYEQYF. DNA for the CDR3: TGTGCCAGCAGCCCCAAAGGGGGCTACGAGCAGTACTTC.

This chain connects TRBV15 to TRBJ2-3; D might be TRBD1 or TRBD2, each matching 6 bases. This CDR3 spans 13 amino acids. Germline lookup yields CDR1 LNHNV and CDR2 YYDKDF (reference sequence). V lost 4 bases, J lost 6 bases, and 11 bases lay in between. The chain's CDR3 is CATSIPGGDTQYF. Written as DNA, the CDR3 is TGTGCCACCAGCATCCCCGGGGGCGATACGCAGTATTTT.

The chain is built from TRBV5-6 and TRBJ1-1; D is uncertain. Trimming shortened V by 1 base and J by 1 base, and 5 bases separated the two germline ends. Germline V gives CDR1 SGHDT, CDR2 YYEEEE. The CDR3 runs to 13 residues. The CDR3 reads CASSLTRNTEAFF. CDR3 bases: TGTGCCAGCAGCTTGACAAGGAACACTGAAGCTTTCTTT.